A selection of T cell receptor beta chains follows, all from one sample in a study of cytomegalovirus exposure and HLA in healthy donors. Produced via immunoSEQ multiplex PCR; TCRdb's table is partial and in-frame only. Of nearly 200,000 clones in the sample, roughly 80% were seen once. Input material: PBMCs. The origin of the receptors is a woman aged 50 to 60 in good health and CMV-seropositive. CDR3s include the opening cysteine and the closing phenylalanine or tryptophan. The D gene is left open where the match is weak. Only some rows state a clone size, as once, few, many or a class for expanded clones.

V: TRBV6-5; D: -; J: TRBJ2-5; size: -; length: 13; DNA: TGTGCCAGTACGACGGAAGGGGGAGAGACCCAGTACTTC; CDR3: CASTTEGGETQYF
V: TRBV6-5; D: TRBD2; J: TRBJ2-1; size: -; length: 15; DNA: TGTGCCAGCAAACCCAGCGGGGCGTCTTACAATGAGCAGTTCTTC; CDR3: CASKPSGASYNEQFF
V: TRBV10-2; D: -; J: TRBJ1-1; size: few; length: 14; DNA: TGCGCCAGCAGTGAGTCGGGCAGTAACACTGAAGCTTTCTTT; CDR3: CASSESGSNTEAFF
V: TRBV11-2; D: TRBD2; J: TRBJ2-7; size: -; length: 18; DNA: TGTGCCAGCAGCTCTGGGGGGTCAGCGGGAGGGCTCTCCTACGAGCAGTACTTC; CDR3: CASSSGGSAGGLSYEQYF
V: TRBV7-9; D: TRBD1; J: TRBJ2-7; size: -; length: 16; DNA: TGTGCCAGCGCCGGTCTGGGGACAGAGAGCTCCTACGAGCAGTACTTC; CDR3: CASAGLGTESSYEQYF
V: TRBV6-5; D: TRBD1; J: TRBJ1-2; size: -; length: 13; DNA: TGTGCCAGCGGTGGCGAAAACAGGGGGGGCTACACCTTC; CDR3: CASGGENRGGYTF
V: TRBV14; D: TRBD1; J: TRBJ1-2; size: -; length: 16; DNA: TGTGCCAGCAGCCAAGAGCAGGGGGCGTTTTGGTATGGCTACACCTTC; CDR3: CASSQEQGAFWYGYTF
V: TRBV30; D: -; J: TRBJ1-4; size: -; length: 13; DNA: TGTGCCTGGACTGGCAGGGCAGGAGAAAAACTGTTTTTT; CDR3: CAWTGRAGEKLFF
V: TRBV6-5; D: TRBD2; J: TRBJ2-7; size: -; length: 14; DNA: TGTGCCAGCAGTCCCGGGACTAGTAAACAGCGGCAGTACTTC; CDR3: CASSPGTSKQRQYF
V: TRBV4-2; D: -; J: TRBJ1-1; size: -; length: 15; DNA: TGTGCCAGCAGCCAAGGACTAATCCAGAACACTGAAGCTTTCTTT; CDR3: CASSQGLIQNTEAFF
V: TRBV5-4; D: TRBD2; J: TRBJ2-7; size: few; length: 15; DNA: TGTGCCAGCAGCTTGGTAGTAGCGGGGGACTACGAGCAGTACTTC; CDR3: CASSLVVAGDYEQYF
V: TRBV11-2; D: -; J: TRBJ2-1; size: once; length: 15; DNA: TGTGCCAGCAGCAAACCGGGGAGTTCCTACAATGAGCAGTTCTTC; CDR3: CASSKPGSSYNEQFF
V: TRBV7-8; D: TRBD1; J: TRBJ2-7; size: -; length: 13; DNA: TGTGCCAGCAGCCCAGACAGGGGGCACGAGCAGTACTTC; CDR3: CASSPDRGHEQYF
V: TRBV5-1; D: -; J: TRBJ1-1; size: -; length: 15; DNA: TGCGCCAGCAGCCCCTCTCTGGGGGGGAACACTGAAGCTTTCTTT; CDR3: CASSPSLGGNTEAFF
V: TRBV30; D: TRBD2; J: TRBJ2-1; size: -; length: 13; DNA: TGTGCCTCAAGAGCGGGAGGGCCGAAGGAGCAGTTCTTC; CDR3: CASRAGGPKEQFF
V: TRBV5-1; D: TRBD1; J: TRBJ2-7; size: -; length: 14; DNA: TGCGCCAGCAGCTTAGGGACAGTCCCCTACGAGCAGTACTTC; CDR3: CASSLGTVPYEQYF
V: TRBV19; D: -; J: TRBJ2-5; size: -; length: 15; DNA: TGTGCCAGTAGTACGAGGGCCTTCGGGGGAGAGACCCAGTACTTC; CDR3: CASSTRAFGGETQYF
V: TRBV5-1; D: TRBD2; J: TRBJ2-3; size: once; length: 15; DNA: TGCGCCAGCAGCTTGAGGGGCGGGGGGGCAGATACGCAGTATTTT; CDR3: CASSLRGGGADTQYF
V: TRBV5-1; D: TRBD2; J: TRBJ2-5; size: -; length: 15; DNA: TGCGCCAGCAGCCAGGGAGCGGGGCTCCAAGAGACCCAGTACTTC; CDR3: CASSQGAGLQETQYF
V: TRBV27; D: TRBD1; J: TRBJ2-6; size: -; length: 20; DNA: TGTGCCAGCAGTTTATTCACCCGGGACAGGGGAGCAATTGGGGCCAACGTCCTGACTTTC; CDR3: CASSLFTRDRGAIGANVLTF
V: TRBV2; D: TRBD2; J: TRBJ2-1; size: -; length: 19; DNA: TGTGCCAGCAGGAACTCTGGCGGGACTAGCGGGGGAGCCTACAATGAGCAGTTCTTC; CDR3: CASRNSGGTSGGAYNEQFF
V: TRBV5-1; D: -; J: TRBJ1-1; size: -; length: 12; DNA: TGCGCCAGCACGTCGGGAGGAACTGAAGCTTTCTTT; CDR3: CASTSGGTEAFF
V: TRBV10-3; D: TRBD1; J: TRBJ2-7; size: -; length: 13; DNA: TGTGCCATTGGCACCGGGACAGCTGGCGAGCAGTACTTC; CDR3: CAIGTGTAGEQYF
V: TRBV15; D: -; J: TRBJ2-5; size: -; length: 13; DNA: TGTGCCACCAGCAGAGACCGAGGAGAGACCCAGTACTTC; CDR3: CATSRDRGETQYF
V: TRBV10-3; D: TRBD1; J: TRBJ2-2; size: -; length: 14; DNA: TGTGCCATCAGCCGGGACAGAGACACCGGGGAGCTGTTTTTT; CDR3: CAISRDRDTGELFF
V: TRBV21-1; D: -; J: TRBJ2-3; size: -; length: 19; DNA: TGTGCCAGCAGCAATATTCGGCCTAGCGGGGGGGTATATACAGATACGCAGTATTTT; CDR3: CASSNIRPSGGVYTDTQYF
V: TRBV19; D: -; J: TRBJ1-1; size: -; length: 15; DNA: TGTGCCAGTAGTATAGACGGACAGCTGAACACTGAAGCTTTCTTT; CDR3: CASSIDGQLNTEAFF
V: TRBV28; D: TRBD2; J: TRBJ2-7; size: once; length: 14; DNA: TGTGCCAGCAGAATTCCGGGGGGCTCCTACGAGCAGTACTTC; CDR3: CASRIPGGSYEQYF
V: TRBV4-1; D: -; J: TRBJ1-1; size: -; length: 15; DNA: TGCGCCAGCAGCCACGTCGGCAGGGGTAACACTGAAGCTTTCTTT; CDR3: CASSHVGRGNTEAFF
V: TRBV5-5; D: -; J: TRBJ1-5; size: -; length: 13; DNA: TGTGCCAGCAGCTTCTCAGGTGATCTTCCCCAGCATTTT; CDR3: CASSFSGDLPQHF
V: TRBV29-1; D: -; J: TRBJ2-1; size: -; length: 14; DNA: TGCAGCGTTGCTCTCAGGGGTGGCGGCAATGAGCAGTTCTTC; CDR3: CSVALRGGGNEQFF
V: TRBV6-5; D: TRBD1; J: TRBJ1-1; size: -; length: 15; DNA: TGTGCCAGCAGTTACTCAGGACAGGGGGCTTCTGAAGCTTTCTTT; CDR3: CASSYSGQGASEAFF
V: TRBV19; D: TRBD1; J: TRBJ2-2; size: few; length: 14; DNA: TGTGCCAGTAGTATAGCACAGGGGCCCGGGGAGCTGTTTTTT; CDR3: CASSIAQGPGELFF
V: TRBV30; D: TRBD2; J: TRBJ2-1; size: few; length: 18; DNA: TGTGCCTGGAGTGTGAAGATTGGGACTAGCGGGAGGGCCGGTGAGCAGTTCTTC; CDR3: CAWSVKIGTSGRAGEQFF
V: TRBV29-1; D: -; J: TRBJ2-5; size: -; length: 14; DNA: TGCAGCGTTGAAGGGCAGGGCTTAGGTGAGACCCAGTACTTC; CDR3: CSVEGQGLGETQYF
V: TRBV19; D: TRBD1; J: TRBJ2-1; size: -; length: 16; DNA: TGTGCCAGTAGTACTGGGGCACAGGGGATTTACAATGAGCAGTTCTTC; CDR3: CASSTGAQGIYNEQFF
V: TRBV6-1; D: TRBD1; J: TRBJ2-7; size: -; length: 16; DNA: TGTGCCAGCAGGGAAAACTGGACAGGGGAGACCTACGAGCAGTACTTC; CDR3: CASRENWTGETYEQYF
V: TRBV5-1; D: TRBD1; J: TRBJ1-3; size: -; length: 16; DNA: TGCGCCAGCAGCCCGAAGGGGACAGGGTCCGGAAACACCATATATTTT; CDR3: CASSPKGTGSGNTIYF
V: TRBV15; D: -; J: TRBJ2-5; size: -; length: 15; DNA: TGTGCCACCAGCAGAGATACAGGACAGCAAGAGACCCAGTACTTC; CDR3: CATSRDTGQQETQYF
V: TRBV6-1; D: -; J: TRBJ2-6; size: -; length: 16; DNA: TGTGCCAGCAGTGAAAATATGGCCGCTGGGGCCAACGGCCTGACTTTC; CDR3: CASSENMAAGANGLTF
V: TRBV6-5; D: TRBD1; J: TRBJ1-1; size: once; length: 14; DNA: TGTGCCAGCAGTTCAGGGGACAGGGAGACTGAAGCTTTCTTT; CDR3: CASSSGDRETEAFF
V: TRBV29-1; D: -; J: TRBJ1-5; size: -; length: 14; DNA: TGCAGCGTTTCTCATGAGGGCGGCAATCAGCCCCAGCATTTT; CDR3: CSVSHEGGNQPQHF
V: TRBV25-1; D: -; J: TRBJ2-2; size: -; length: 18; DNA: TGTGCCAGCAGTGAATTGGACAGCCCTTACGCGAACACCGGGGAGCTGTTTTTT; CDR3: CASSELDSPYANTGELFF
V: TRBV18; D: -; J: TRBJ2-5; size: -; length: 15; DNA: TGTGCCAGCTCTCGAGGCGACCGGATCCAAGAGACCCAGTACTTC; CDR3: CASSRGDRIQETQYF
V: TRBV14; D: TRBD2; J: TRBJ2-5; size: -; length: 13; DNA: TGTGCCAGCAGCCAACCTAGCGGGGAGACCCAGTACTTC; CDR3: CASSQPSGETQYF
V: TRBV28; D: -; J: TRBJ1-2; size: -; length: 14; DNA: TGTGCCAGCAGTTTGGGCAGCAGGGTAGGGGGCTACACCTTC; CDR3: CASSLGSRVGGYTF
V: TRBV6-5; D: -; J: TRBJ1-5; size: -; length: 14; DNA: TGTGCCAGCAGTCCCGTGGGGGGGAGTCAGCCCCAGCATTTT; CDR3: CASSPVGGSQPQHF
V: TRBV7-9; D: -; J: TRBJ1-3; size: -; length: 15; DNA: TGTGCCAGCAGCCTGATCCGGGGGGCTGGAAACACCATATATTTT; CDR3: CASSLIRGAGNTIYF
V: TRBV5-1; D: TRBD2; J: TRBJ2-1; size: -; length: 17; DNA: TGCGCCAGCAGCTTGGGTGGTGATAGCGGGGGGGGTTATGAGCAGTTCTTC; CDR3: CASSLGGDSGGGYEQFF
V: TRBV5-1; D: -; J: TRBJ2-2; size: -; length: 13; DNA: TGCGCCAGCAGCTTGCCCTACACCGGGGAGCTGTTTTTT; CDR3: CASSLPYTGELFF
V: TRBV5-8; D: TRBD1; J: TRBJ2-7; size: -; length: 14; DNA: TGTGCCAGCAGCAGGGGACAGGCCATCTACGAGCAGTACTTC; CDR3: CASSRGQAIYEQYF
V: TRBV7-2; D: TRBD2; J: TRBJ2-1; size: -; length: 17; DNA: TGTGCCAGCAGCCCACGGGGCGGGGGGACGGTCTACAATGAGCAGTTCTTC; CDR3: CASSPRGGGTVYNEQFF
V: TRBV15; D: -; J: TRBJ1-6; size: -; length: 16; DNA: TGTGCCACCAGCAGAGATTCCGGGGTTAATGATTCACCCCTCCACTTT; CDR3: CATSRDSGVNDSPLHF
V: TRBV6-6; D: -; J: TRBJ2-2; size: -; length: 16; DNA: TGTGCCAGCAGTCACCGGACAGTCCAAAACACCGGGGAGCTGTTTTTT; CDR3: CASSHRTVQNTGELFF
V: TRBV4-3; D: TRBD1; J: TRBJ2-2; size: -; length: 15; DNA: TGCGCCAGCAGTAGGGACAGGGGGTACACCGGGGAGCTGTTTTTT; CDR3: CASSRDRGYTGELFF